The 24 T cell receptor beta chains given below trace back to one sample, sequenced in a study of T cell repertoires in cytomegalovirus infection. Their specific antigens are unknown. One entry per CDR3 protein, called by TCRdb with MiXCR from the reads. The data show around 750,000 distinct CDR3 sequences, 30% to 35% seen once. Sequences were derived from cultured CD8+ T cells from PBMCs, sampled from culture after CMV antigen stimulation. The receptor set was obtained from a human donor in good health (CMV status not recorded). Some clones in this sample may be carry-over from other donors' samples.

This clonotype occurred a few times. This chain joins TRBV27 and TRBJ1-2; maybe TRBD1 (5 bases). V lost 8 bases and J 2 bases, leaving 21 bases between the germline ends. Germline CDR1 reads MNHEY; CDR2 reads SMNVEV (reference sequence). This CDR3 is 16 amino acids long. The CDR3: CASSRQGDAFNYGYTF. The CDR3 DNA is TGTGCCAGCTCTAGGCAGGGTGACGCTTTCAACTATGGCTACACCTTC.

This clonotype showed up many times. This chain joins TRBV7-6 and TRBJ2-2; a possible D gene is TRBD2 (6 bases). This CDR3 comprises 12 residues. Trimming took off 4 bases at V and 13 bases at J, with 13 bases between the two ends. The V gene's germline CDR1 is SGHVS and CDR2 FNYEAQ. CDR3 sequence: CASSSPGGRLFF. Here the CDR3 DNA reads TGTGCCAGCAGCTCCCCAGGAGGGCGGCTGTTTTTT.

This clonotype was detected many times. This chain uses TRBV7-2 with TRBJ1-1, with 11 bases fitting TRBD1. Trimming removed 4 bases from V and 3 bases from J; junction bases left unmatched: 4. This CDR3 comprises 15 residues. Germline V gene lookup returns CDR1 SGHTA and CDR2 FQGNSA. CDR3 sequence reads: CASSWGTGGHTEAFF. Written as DNA, the CDR3 is TGTGCCAGCAGCTGGGGGACAGGGGGGCACACTGAAGCTTTCTTT.

The chain joins TRBV7-6 to TRBJ2-4; unclear D gene. Trimming stripped 5 bases from V and 13 bases from J, with 15 bases between. Germline CDR1 reads SGHVS; CDR2 reads FNYEAQ. The CDR3 length is 12 residues. The CDR3 nucleotides read TGTGCCAGCAGCCTACCGGTTAAATTCCAGTACTTC. Its protein is CASSLPVKFQYF.

The chain uses TRBV6-2 or TRBV6-3 and TRBJ1-2; D gene uncertain. Trimming took off 5 bases at V and 4 bases at J, with 8 bases between the two ends. The V gene's germline CDR1 is MNHEY and CDR2 SVGEGT. The CDR3 sequence is 12 residues long. The DNA for the CDR3 is TGTGCCAGCAGTCACGCTCCCTATGGCTACACCTTC. This gives the protein CASSHAPYGYTF.

V gene TRBV5-1 combines with J gene TRBJ1-2; 7 positions match TRBD1. J lost 7 bases, V lost 0 bases, and 6 bases had no gene match. CDR3 size: 14 residues. The germline CDR1 and CDR2 sequences are SGHRS and YFSETQ. CDR3 DNA: TGCGCCAGCAGCTTGGCCGACAGGGTCGGTGGCTACACCTTC. Its translation: CASSLADRVGGYTF.

Points on this clonotype: Since a much larger clone is just one base distant, this may be a read error. This sequence joins TRBV7-6 and TRBJ2-5; D is ambiguous. The CDR3 runs 15 residues. The germline CDR1 and CDR2 sequences are SGHVS and FNYEAQ. The CDR3 bases are TGTGTCAGCAGCTTAGTGCCAGGCTCGCAAGAGACCCAGTACTTC. Translating it yields CVSSLVPGSQETQYF. Full variable domain (remainder filled in from reference TRBV7-6 and TRBJ2-5): GAGVSQSPRYKVTKRGQDVALRCDPISGHVSLYWYRQALGQGPEFLTYFNYEAQQDKSGLPNDRFSAERPEGSISTLTIQRTEQRDSAMYRCVSSLVPGSQETQYFGPGTRLLVL.

The genes are TRBV29-1 and TRBJ2-7; D unclear. The germline V and J ends were trimmed by 5 bases and 4 bases, with 15 bases remaining between them. The CDR3 has 13 amino acids. Germline CDR1 SQVTM, CDR2 ANQGSEA. In DNA, the CDR3 is TGCAGCGTTAATCGGGTGGGCGAATACGAGCAGTACTTC. Its protein is CSVNRVGEYEQYF.

The chain joins TRBV11-2 to TRBJ2-7; tentative D call: TRBD2 (5 bases). CDR3 size: 13 residues. Trimming removed 0 bases at V and 9 bases at J, with 12 bases between. Germline V gives CDR1 SGHAT, CDR2 FQNNGV. Here the CDR3 reads CASSLDLRDGQYV. The CDR3 nucleotides read TGTGCCAGCAGCTTAGATCTGAGGGATGGGCAGTACGTC.

In regard to this clonotype: This CDR3 is missing its conserved last phenylalanine or tryptophan, likely due to a read error. V gene TRBV10-3 combines with J gene TRBJ2-3; D is possibly TRBD2 (6 bases). The CDR3 is made up of 15 amino acids. CDR1 is ENHRY and CDR2 is SYGVKD in the germline V gene. The ends were cut back, 2 bases at V and 7 bases at J, with 16 bases in the middle. CDR3 DNA sequence: TGTGCCATCAGTGAGATAGCGGAAAGCATGAATACGCAGTATTTG. Its protein product is CAISEIAESMNTQYL.

This clonotype has just a few counts. The gene calls are TRBV6-6 and TRBJ1-1; unclear D gene. CDR1 and CDR2 (germline): MNHNY, SVGAGI (reference sequence). The CDR3 is 12 amino acids. V was trimmed by 7 bases and J by 7 bases, leaving 13 bases between them. CDR3 coding DNA: TGTGCCAGCACCACTGGGTGGGTTGAAGCTTTCTTT. Protein: CASTTGWVEAFF.

With regard to this clonotype: This sequence may be a read error, since a much larger clone differs from it by one base. The CDR3 does not close with the conserved phenylalanine or tryptophan, likely indicating a read error. The chain couples TRBV7-6 to TRBJ2-7; TRBD1 matches at 9 bases. CDR3 length: 14 amino acids. The V segment lost 3 bases and the J segment 3 bases; nucleotides outside the gene matches: 3. Germline CDR1 is SGHVS and CDR2 is FNYEAQ. CDR3 loop: CASSLDRGRYEQYI. CDR3 DNA sequence: TGTGCCAGCAGCTTGGACAGGGGACGCTACGAGCAGTACATC.

V is TRBV4-3 and J is TRBJ2-5; 8 nucleotides agree with TRBD2. Germline assignment: CDR1 LGHNA and CDR2 YSLEER. The ends lost 1 base at V and 5 bases at J; junction bases unmatched: 3. CDR3 length: 14 amino acids. This chain's CDR3 is CASSQAGGHETQYF. DNA of the CDR3: TGCGCCAGCAGCCAAGCGGGGGGGCACGAGACCCAGTACTTC.

J is TRBJ2-5 and V is TRBV4-2; D possibly corresponds to TRBD2 (8 bases). Germline CDR1 LGHNA, CDR2 YNFKEQ. Trimming took 3 bases from V and 7 from J, leaving 15 bases between them. The length of the CDR3 is 14 residues. CDR3 protein: CASSQRDSGGTQYF. CDR3 sequence (DNA): TGTGCCAGCAGCCAGCGGGACAGCGGGGGGACCCAGTACTTC.

This clonotype has a handful of counts. The V and J genes are TRBV6-2 or TRBV6-3 and TRBJ2-2; 7 bases agree with TRBD1. This CDR3 is built from 19 residues. J lost 0 bases, V lost 6 bases, and 16 bases had no gene match. CDR1 is MNHEY, CDR2 SVGEGT, per germline. CDR3 sequence (DNA): TGTGCCAGCAGCCGAGGGGGCCTTTCCCCCACGACGAACACCGGGGAGCTGTTTTTT. Protein product: CASSRGGLSPTTNTGELFF.

This clonotype was found many times. The gene calls are TRBV7-9 and TRBJ2-1; TRBD1 matches at 9 bases. The germline V gene has CDR1 SEHNR and CDR2 FQNEAQ (reference sequence). The CDR3 loop spans 16 amino acids. The J segment lost 7 bases and the V segment lost 6 bases, leaving 13 bases of the junction unmatched. The CDR3 region is CASSSPLQGARNEQFF. The DNA for the CDR3 is TGTGCCAGCAGTTCACCACTACAGGGGGCGAGGAATGAGCAGTTCTTC.

This clonotype has more than one count but fewer than ten. The chain has TRBV11-2 and TRBJ2-1; D unresolved. This CDR3 comprises 12 residues. V lost 2 bases, J lost 7 bases, and 6 bases lay in between. The germline V gene has CDR1 SGHAT and CDR2 FQNNGV. CDR3 DNA sequence: TGTGCCAGCAGCTTAAATGCGAATGAGCAGTTCTTC. Its translation: CASSLNANEQFF.

This clonotype was seen repeatedly, ten times or more. This chain links TRBV7-9 with TRBJ1-2, with D possibly being TRBD1 (6 bases). This CDR3 comprises 14 residues. V was clipped by 7 bases and J by 1 base, with 13 bases between them. Germline CDR1 SEHNR, CDR2 FQNEAQ (reference sequence). Here the CDR3 DNA reads TGTGCCAGCACAGAGGACAGATTTAACTATGGCTACACCTTC. As protein: CASTEDRFNYGYTF.

This clonotype was detected only a few times. The rearrangement uses TRBV27 and TRBJ1-2; 11 bases agree with TRBD1. Germline CDR1 is MNHEY and CDR2 is SMNVEV (reference sequence). V was clipped by 8 bases and J by 7 bases; unmatched bases: 3. The CDR3 loop spans 12 amino acids. This CDR3 is CASRTGGFGYTF. In DNA, the CDR3 is TGTGCCAGCCGGACAGGGGGCTTTGGCTACACCTTC.

This chain uses TRBV7-9 with TRBJ2-3; weak D call: TRBD1 (5 bases). Between the trimmed V and J ends, which lost 2 bases and 4 bases, there was a span of 10 bases. The CDR3 sequence is 14 residues long. Germline CDR1 and CDR2: SEHNR and FQNEAQ (reference sequence). CDR3: CASSLPRAADTQYF. DNA for the CDR3: TGTGCCAGCAGCTTACCCAGGGCGGCAGATACGCAGTATTTT.

There are a few counts of this clonotype. This chain uses TRBV19 with TRBJ2-4; 8 bases map to TRBD2. The CDR3 totals 16 residues. V lost 6 bases to trimming and J lost 5 bases; unmatched junction nucleotides: 12. Looked up from germline, CDR1 is LNHDA and CDR2 is SQIVND (reference sequence). This chain's CDR3 is CASSPTSTSVQNIQYF. The CDR3 DNA is TGTGCCAGTAGCCCCACCTCGACTAGCGTCCAAAACATTCAGTACTTC.

In this sample, this clonotype turned up a few times. V and J are TRBV28 and TRBJ2-7, with TRBD2 as a possible D gene (5 bases). The CDR3 spans 14 residues. Looked up from germline, CDR1 is MDHEN and CDR2 is SYDVKM. V was pared by 3 bases and J by 0 bases, with 9 bases between. CDR3 loop: CASSFLGSSYEQYV. Here the CDR3 DNA reads TGTGCCAGCAGTTTCTTAGGGAGCTCCTACGAGCAGTACGTC.

This clonotype came up a few times. The chain uses TRBV11-3 and TRBJ2-1; 7 positions agree with TRBD2. Germline CDR1 SGHNT, CDR2 YENEEA. The V and J ends lost 1 base and 4 bases, in that order; junction bases with no gene match: 10. This CDR3 region has 17 residues. Here the CDR3 DNA reads TGTGCCAGCAGCTTAGGGACTAGTCGACGCGTGTACAATGAGCAGTTCTTC. Its protein product is CASSLGTSRRVYNEQFF.

This clonotype was recorded a few times. This chain connects TRBV2 to TRBJ2-1, with D possibly TRBD2 on 6 matching bases. V was clipped by 6 bases and J by 4 bases, with 16 bases between them. The CDR3 runs 15 residues. Germline-derived CDR1 and CDR2 are SNHLY and FYNNEI. CDR3 loop: CASRGGNPQYNEQFF. The CDR3 region has the DNA TGTGCCAGCAGGGGAGGTAACCCCCAATACAATGAGCAGTTCTTC.